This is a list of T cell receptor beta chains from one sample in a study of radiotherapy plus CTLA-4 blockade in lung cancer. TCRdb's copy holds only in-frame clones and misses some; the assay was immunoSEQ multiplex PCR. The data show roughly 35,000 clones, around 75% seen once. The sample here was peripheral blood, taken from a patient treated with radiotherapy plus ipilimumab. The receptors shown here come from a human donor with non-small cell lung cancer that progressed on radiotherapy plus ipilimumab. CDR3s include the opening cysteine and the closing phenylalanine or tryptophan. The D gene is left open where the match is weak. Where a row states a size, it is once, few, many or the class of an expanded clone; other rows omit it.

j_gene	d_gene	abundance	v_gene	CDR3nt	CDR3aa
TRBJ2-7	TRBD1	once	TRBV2	TGTGCCAGCAGTGACAGGGGGTACGAGCAGTACTTC	CASSDRGYEQYF
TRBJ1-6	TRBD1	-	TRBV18	TGTGCCAGCTCACCAGTGGACAGGTTAGATTCACCCCTCCACTTT	CASSPVDRLDSPLHF
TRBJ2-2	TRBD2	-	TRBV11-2	TGTGCCAGCAGCTCGGGACTAGCGGGAGTGTTCGGGGAGCTGTTTTTT	CASSSGLAGVFGELFF
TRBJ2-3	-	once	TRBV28	TGTGCCAGCAATCGCAGGGGTACAGATACGCAGTATTTT	CASNRRGTDTQYF
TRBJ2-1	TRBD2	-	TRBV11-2	TGTGCCAGCAGCTTAGTAAGGACTAGCGGGAGGGCCCTCAATGAGCAGTTCTTC	CASSLVRTSGRALNEQFF
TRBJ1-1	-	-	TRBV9	TGTGCCAGCAGCGTATCCCCCCAAGCTGAAGCTTTCTTT	CASSVSPQAEAFF
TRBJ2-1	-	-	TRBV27	TGTGCCAGCAGTCCCGGGATCGAGTACAATGAGCAGTTCTTC	CASSPGIEYNEQFF
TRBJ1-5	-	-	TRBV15	TGTGCCACCAGCAGAGAGACAAATAGCAATCAGCCCCAGCATTTT	CATSRETNSNQPQHF
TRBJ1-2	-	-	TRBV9	TGTGCCAGCAGCGTAGAAGGCAGCGGGTTGGCTTATGGCTACACCTTC	CASSVEGSGLAYGYTF
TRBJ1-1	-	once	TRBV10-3	TGTGCCATCAGGGAGACCACCTTAAACAGGGCAGGAGCCACTGAAGCTTTCTTT	CAIRETTLNRAGATEAFF
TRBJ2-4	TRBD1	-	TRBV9	TGTGCCAGCAGCGCAGCTCCGGGGACAGGGGAAGGCAAAAACATTCAGTACTTC	CASSAAPGTGEGKNIQYF
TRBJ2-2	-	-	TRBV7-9	TGTGCCAGCAGCTTAATCCTGGGCGACTACGACACCGGGGAGCTGTTTTTT	CASSLILGDYDTGELFF
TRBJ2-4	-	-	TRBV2	TGTGCCAGCCGGGACTCGCTAAACATTCAGTACTTC	CASRDSLNIQYF
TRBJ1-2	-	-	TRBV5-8	TGTGCCAGCAGTTTATCCTACAGGGACGGCTACACCTTC	CASSLSYRDGYTF
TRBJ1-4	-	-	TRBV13	TGTGCCAGCAGCTCTTCCGACGGATCCCCCGGCGAAAAACTGTTTTTT	CASSSSDGSPGEKLFF
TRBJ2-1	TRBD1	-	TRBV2	TGTGCCAGCTACGGGACAGGGGGCTCCTACAATGAGCAGTTCTTC	CASYGTGGSYNEQFF
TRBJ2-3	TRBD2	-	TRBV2	TGTGCCAGCAGGGCGACTAGCGGGGAGGGGAAAGATACGCAGTATTTT	CASRATSGEGKDTQYF
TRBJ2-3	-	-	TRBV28	TGTGCCAGCAGTTTGGCTCCGGACACCAGCACAGATACGCAGTATTTT	CASSLAPDTSTDTQYF
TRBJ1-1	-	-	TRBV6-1	TGTGCCAGCAGTGAAGGGACTCGGCGCACTGAAGCTTTCTTT	CASSEGTRRTEAFF
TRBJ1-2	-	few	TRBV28	TGTGCCAGCAGTTTCAGGGGAAGGTATGGCTACACCTTC	CASSFRGRYGYTF
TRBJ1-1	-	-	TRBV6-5	TGTGCCAGCAGTTACGGGGGGAACACTGAAGCTTTCTTT	CASSYGGNTEAFF
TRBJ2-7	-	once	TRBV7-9	TGTGCCAGCAGCTTAACTGGGGGTAACGAGCAGTACTTC	CASSLTGGNEQYF
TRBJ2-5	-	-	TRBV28	TGTGCCAGCACCGAAACAATACAAGAGACCCAGTACTTC	CASTETIQETQYF
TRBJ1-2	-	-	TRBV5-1	TGCGCCAGCAGCTTGGCCGCAGCGGCTGACTATGGCTACACCTTC	CASSLAAAADYGYTF
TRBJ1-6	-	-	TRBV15	TGTGCCACCAGCAGCAACCGGGACGGGAATTCACCCCTCCACTTT	CATSSNRDGNSPLHF
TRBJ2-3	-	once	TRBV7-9	TGTGCCAGCAGCCCGGACTATAGCACAGATACGCAGTATTTT	CASSPDYSTDTQYF
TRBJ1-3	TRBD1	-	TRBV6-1	TGTGCCAGCAGTGGGACCGGGACAGTCCCTGGAAACACCATATATTTT	CASSGTGTVPGNTIYF
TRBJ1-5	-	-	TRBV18	TGTGCCAGCTCACCAGACCGTGAGCAGCCCCAGCATTTT	CASSPDREQPQHF
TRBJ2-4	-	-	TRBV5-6	TGTGCCAGCAGCTTGGGGGCGGGGATTAAAAACATTCAGTACTTC	CASSLGAGIKNIQYF